This T cell receptor beta chain was captured by sequencing in a study of blood T cell repertoires in COVID-19. Study at large: The origin of the acute and convalescent COVID-19 samples was the United States, Italy and Spain. PBMCs, B-cell-depleted T cells, or T cells were the source of the cDNA or gDNA that made up the material.

The CDR3 totals 18 residues. Germline V gene lookup returns CDR1 LGHNA and CDR2 YNFKEQ. V trimming: 1 base; J trimming: 4 bases; junction bases outside the gene matches: 11. Original handling: Using reference gene primer amplification, nucleated cell counts were estimated. Sequencing used immunoSEQ multiplex PCR; TCRdb keeps in-frame clones, though not all of them. Clone size and the V and J calls come from that table; the DNA yielded D and trimming. Of around 140,000 clones in the sample, roughly 84% were seen once. The clonotype originates from a man in his 60s with acute or convalescent COVID-19. The J gene is TRBJ2-1, the V gene TRBV4-2; 9 bases are a match to TRBD2. What was sequenced was peripheral blood. The CDR3 region is CASSQVPATAGGYNEQFF. DNA of the CDR3: TGTGCCAGCAGCCAAGTCCCCGCGACAGCGGGGGGATACAATGAGCAGTTCTTC.